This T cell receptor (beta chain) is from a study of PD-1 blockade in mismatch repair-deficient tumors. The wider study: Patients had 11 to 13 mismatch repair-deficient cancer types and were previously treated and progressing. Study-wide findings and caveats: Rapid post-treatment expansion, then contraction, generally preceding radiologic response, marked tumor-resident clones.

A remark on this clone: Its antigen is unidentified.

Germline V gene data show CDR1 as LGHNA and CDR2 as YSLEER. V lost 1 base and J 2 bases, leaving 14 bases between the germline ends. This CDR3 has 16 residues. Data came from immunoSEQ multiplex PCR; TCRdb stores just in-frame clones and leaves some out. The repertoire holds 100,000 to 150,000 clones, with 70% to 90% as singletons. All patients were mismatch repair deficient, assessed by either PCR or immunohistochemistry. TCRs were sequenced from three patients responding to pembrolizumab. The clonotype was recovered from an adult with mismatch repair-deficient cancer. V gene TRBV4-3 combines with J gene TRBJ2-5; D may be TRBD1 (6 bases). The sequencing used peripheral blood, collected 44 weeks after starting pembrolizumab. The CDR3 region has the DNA TGCGCCAGCAGCCAAGGACAGGTCTATGGGCAAGAGACCCAGTACTTC. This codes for CASSQGQVYGQETQYF.